The source of this T cell receptor beta chain is a study of vaccination and CD4 T cells after COVID-19 (dated by TCRdb to 2022 to 2024). Looking at the study overall: SARS-CoV-2 positivity had been established in the convalescent patients by nasal swab PCR, and mild disease was recorded in roughly 10 of these patients and severe disease in one. In the convalescent cohort there were six males and four females, among whom were two Hispanic individuals, seven Caucasians, two Asians and one multiracial person. Each participant got two doses of either the Pfizer-BioNTech BNT162b2 vaccine (n=8) or the Moderna mRNA-1273 vaccine (n=2). Post-COVID blood samples were collected from convalescent patients a median of about 92 days after diagnosis, with a range of roughly 30 to 161 days. The time from the second vaccine dose to post-vaccine blood sampling had a median of around 72 days and ranged from roughly 12 to 241 days. Culture stimuli were overlapping spike peptide pools from SARS-CoV-2 and from the common cold coronaviruses HCoV-NL63, HCoV-OC43 and HCoV-229E. Control cultures received a CEFX viral epitope pool as the positive control, an HIV-1 Nef peptide pool as the negative control, or no peptide. The spike-specific CD4+ TCR repertoire was compared before and after mRNA vaccination in nine to ten COVID-19 convalescent patients and a handful of infection-naive healthy vaccine recipients.

Study-wide findings and limitations: Among convalescent patients, a median about 87% of the SARS-CoV-2-reactive clones seen after vaccination appeared only after vaccination, which suggests priming specific to the vaccine. Of the vaccine-specific clones found in convalescent patients, nearly all (304 of 307) were mono-reactive for SARS-CoV-2 spike instead of being cross-reactive with common cold coronaviruses. The median number of SARS-CoV-2-reactive clonotypes rose from 20 to 25 after infection to 38 after vaccination, but the change was not significant. Relatively few convalescent patients were included in the study, and early timepoints after natural infection were not analyzed.

In its sample, this clonotype was seen a few times. The target of this receptor is not known. No base quality information exists; no much larger clone differs at one position. The CDR1 and CDR2 encoded by the germline V gene (reference sequence) are DFQATT and SNEGSKA. Here V drops 6 bases and J drops 1 base, and the junction holds 12 bases not matched to any gene. The CDR3 numbers 16 residues from cysteine through phenylalanine. Just the 48-base CDR3 DNA is kept, in frame starting at base 1. The meaning of the sample's treatment or condition label: roughly 11-day PBMC culture with coronavirus spike peptide pools or control peptides (ViraFEST assay). The ViraFEST assay was used in the study, in which antigen-specific T cells were expanded with peptide pools and expanded clonotypes were subsequently identified by TCR sequencing. The positive SARS-CoV-2 PCR tests of the convalescent patients were dated from March to December 2020, before the Alpha, Beta and Delta variants emerged in the United States. Each well held around 1.9 million PBMCs cultured with 10 ug/ml peptide pools in IMDM containing approximately 5% human AB serum and about 10 IU/ml IL-2. On days 3 and 7, half of the culture medium was replaced with fresh IL-2-containing medium. CD4+ T cells were isolated after approximately eleven days of culture through negative selection using the EasySep CD4+ T cell isolation kit. Ficoll-Paque Plus gradient centrifugation was used to isolate PBMCs from whole blood, and the isolated PBMCs were then either used fresh or cryopreserved at -140C. Each culture condition was generally run in triplicate wells.

Library preparation was by PCR. DNA from cultured CD4+ T cells underwent TCR sequencing with the Oncomine TCR Beta short-read assay at the Johns Hopkins FTIC core. The QIAamp micro DNA kit was used to extract genomic DNA from the cultured CD4+ T cells. Oncomine TCR Beta libraries from cultured CD4+ T cells were pooled with unique dual indexes and sequenced on an Illumina iSeq 100. Under the source paper's analysis protocol: Non-productive sequences were removed, and CDR3s that did not start with C, did not end with F or W, or were shorter than 7 amino acids were discarded. Antigen-specific clonotypes were identified with the MANAFEST web application by comparing peptide-stimulated wells with reference and other culture wells. Positive clones required FDR below 0.05, an odds ratio above 5, and productive frequency above 0.1% in at least two of three replicate wells. A clonotype was classed as cross-reactive if the clonotype showed significant expansion both in SARS-CoV-2 spike wells and in at least one common cold coronavirus spike condition. Levenshtein distances (stringdist) and unrooted phylogenetic trees (ape) in R version 3.6.1 were used to assess CDR3 homology. The public reads were reprocessed in TCRdb via fastp at Q25 and MiXCR, keeping in-frame beta chains. Rows matching on CDR3 protein sequence are summarized as one entry with the most common DNA and genes. TCRdb, not the original authors, processed these V and J calls. For this sample there are over 10,000 distinct CDR3 sequences; approximately 62% appear just once. The ten largest make up about 12% of the sample.

The TCR originated in a human donor who had recovered from COVID-19. This receptor chain uses TRBV20-1 and TRBJ2-5; the central 9 bases match TRBD2. The sequencing input was CD4+ T cells from blood, cultured in vitro. The CDR3 is CSARVTGTSRQETQYF. The DNA sequence is given as TGCAGTGCGAGGGTGACCGGGACTAGCCGCCAAGAGACCCAGTACTTC.